This T cell receptor beta chain was observed in a study of blood T cell repertoires in COVID-19 (TCRdb year 2020). Describing the broader study: Collaborator samples came from the United States, Italy and Spain and covered acute and convalescent phases of COVID-19. The material from the prospective study consisted of cDNA or gDNA derived from T cells, B-cell-depleted T cells, or PBMCs. Subjects who had been exposed to COVID-19, were actively infected with it, or had recovered from it provided the deeply sampled blood TCRbeta repertoires that made up the dataset. A freely available public database, intended as a resource for researchers studying the immune response to SARS-CoV-2, is where the repertoires were released. The samples were drawn from the first 160 participants of the ongoing ImmuneRACE study and from 1,254 subjects provided by 6 global collaborators. Sample metadata almost always included a de-identified subject ID, COVID-19 status, age in years and sex. HLA class I and class II types, where available, came from metadata supplied by the sample provider rather than from assay-based typing. The paper's findings and limits, for the study overall: The quantity of clinical and demographic metadata differed by source and by participant and was supplied without curation.

The CDR3 measures 18 amino acids from cysteine to phenylalanine. CDR3 DNA is the only sequence kept; it has 54 bases, read in frame from the first base. V loses 6 bases of germline sequence and J loses 0 bases, and the interval between the two ends is 24 bases. Reading the germline V gene gives CDR1 MDHEN and CDR2 SYDVKM. The immunoSEQ Assay, a bias-controlled multiplex PCR, was used to amplify TCRbeta CDR3 regions from genomic DNA. Regarding the original processing steps: The number of nucleated cells in each sample was estimated by amplification of reference gene primers within the assay. To quantify the absolute abundance of each unique TCRbeta CDR3 rearrangement, sequence reads were collapsed and filtered. For each sample, productive Simpson clonality was calculated as the square root of Simpson's diversity index across productive rearrangements. The table was pulled from immuneACCESS by TCRdb, which kept in-frame rearrangements only. Such tables lose some clones; where checked, under half of the loss comes from unresolved V genes, and the rest has no known cause. That table supplies the V and J calls and clone size; D and trimming were determined from the DNA. The table for this sample lists a few hundred thousand clones; around 86% of them were counted only once. The top ten constitute 2.1% of the sample.

This clone was seen more than once but under ten times. It has no known antigen specificity. The sample holds no much larger clone one base away, and base qualities are not on file. Samples from volunteer blood donors who had recovered from COVID-19 were contributed by a second Seattle source. Collaborating institutions collected whole blood in K2EDTA tubes following their own protocols. Collaborator samples were shipped for TCRbeta analysis as frozen whole blood, isolated PBMCs, or DNA extracted from either sample type. The chain is made from TRBV28 and TRBJ2-7; the D gene is perhaps TRBD1, on 5 matching bases. Sequencing used peripheral blood. The sequence was collected from a young woman who had recovered from COVID-19. The CDR3 reads CASSFALRWGASSYEQYF. The DNA sequence follows: TGTGCCAGCAGCTTCGCACTTAGGTGGGGCGCCAGCTCCTACGAGCAGTACTTC.